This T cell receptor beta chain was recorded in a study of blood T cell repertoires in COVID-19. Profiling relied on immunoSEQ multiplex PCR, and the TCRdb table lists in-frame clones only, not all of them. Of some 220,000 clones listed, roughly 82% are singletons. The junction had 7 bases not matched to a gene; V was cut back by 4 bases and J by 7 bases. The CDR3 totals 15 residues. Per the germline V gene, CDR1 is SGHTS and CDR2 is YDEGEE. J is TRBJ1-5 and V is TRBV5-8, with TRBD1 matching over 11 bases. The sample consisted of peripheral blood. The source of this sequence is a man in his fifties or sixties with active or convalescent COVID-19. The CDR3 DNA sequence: TGTGCCAGCAGCCCCCGGACAGGGGGCGGGCAGCCCCAGCATTTT. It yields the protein CASSPRTGGGQPQHF. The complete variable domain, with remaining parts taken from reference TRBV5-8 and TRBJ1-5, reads EAGVTQSPTHLIKTRGQQATLRCSPISGHTSVYWYQQALGLGLQFLLWYDEGEERNRGNFPPRFSGRQFPNYSSELNVNALELEDSALYLCASSPRTGGGQPQHFGDGTRLSIL.